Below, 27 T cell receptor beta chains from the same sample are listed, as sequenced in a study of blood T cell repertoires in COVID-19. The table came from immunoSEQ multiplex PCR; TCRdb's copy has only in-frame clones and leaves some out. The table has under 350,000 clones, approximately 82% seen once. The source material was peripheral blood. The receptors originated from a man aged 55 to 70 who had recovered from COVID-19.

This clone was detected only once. The CDR3 DNA sequence: TGTGCCAGCAGCGTAGGATTATTGGGACAGGGGATGGGGGAGCAGTTCTTC. This translates into CASSVGLLGQGMGEQFF. The chain joins TRBV9 to TRBJ2-1, with 10 bases aligning to TRBD1. The CDR3 consists of 17 residues. CDR1 and CDR2 (germline): SGDLS, YYNGEE. V was pared by 0 bases and J by 10 bases, with 13 bases of the junction left unmatched.

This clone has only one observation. The CDR3 region has the DNA TGTGCCAGCAGTGAACCGGCAGGGGCTGGGGCCAACGTCCTGACTTTC. It yields the protein CASSEPAGAGANVLTF. This sequence joins TRBV6-1 and TRBJ2-6; weak D call: TRBD1 (6 bases). The CDR3 loop spans 16 amino acids. Germline-derived CDR1 and CDR2 are MNHNS and SASEGT. Between the trimmed V and J ends, which lost 2 bases and 2 bases, there was a span of 10 bases.

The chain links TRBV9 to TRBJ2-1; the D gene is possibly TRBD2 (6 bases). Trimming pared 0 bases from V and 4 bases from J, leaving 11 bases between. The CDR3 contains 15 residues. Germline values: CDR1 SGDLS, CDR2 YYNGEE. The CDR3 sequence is CASSVAGVSYNEQFF. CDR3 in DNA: TGTGCCAGCAGCGTAGCGGGGGTGTCATACAATGAGCAGTTCTTC.

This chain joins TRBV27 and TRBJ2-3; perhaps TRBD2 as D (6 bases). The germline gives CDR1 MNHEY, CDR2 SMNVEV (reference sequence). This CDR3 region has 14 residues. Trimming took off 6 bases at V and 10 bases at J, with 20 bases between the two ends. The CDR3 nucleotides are TGTGCCAGCAGGGTGGGGGGAGGTGGAAAGGCGCAGTATTTT. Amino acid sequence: CASRVGGGGKAQYF.

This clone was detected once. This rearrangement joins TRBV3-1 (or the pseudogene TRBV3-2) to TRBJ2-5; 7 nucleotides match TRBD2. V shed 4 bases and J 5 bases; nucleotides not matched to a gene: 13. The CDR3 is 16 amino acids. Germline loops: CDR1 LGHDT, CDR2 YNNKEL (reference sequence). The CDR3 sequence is CASSPTRLASRETQYF. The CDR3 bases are TGTGCCAGCAGCCCCACTCGACTAGCCTCCCGTGAGACCCAGTACTTC.

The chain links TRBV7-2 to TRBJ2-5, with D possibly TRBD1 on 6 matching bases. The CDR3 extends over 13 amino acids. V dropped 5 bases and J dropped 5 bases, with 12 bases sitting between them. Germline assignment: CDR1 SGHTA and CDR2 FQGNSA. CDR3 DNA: TGTGCCAGCAGCAAAGGGGGTTGGGAGACCCAGTACTTC. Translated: CASSKGGWETQYF.

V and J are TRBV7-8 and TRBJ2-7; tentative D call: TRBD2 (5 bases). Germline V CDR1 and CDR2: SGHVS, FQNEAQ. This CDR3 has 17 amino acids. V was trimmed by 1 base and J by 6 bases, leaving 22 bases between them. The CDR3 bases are TGTGCCAGCAGCTTAGGGCGGGCGTTGAAACTCCGTGGCGAGCAGTACTTC. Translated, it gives CASSLGRALKLRGEQYF.

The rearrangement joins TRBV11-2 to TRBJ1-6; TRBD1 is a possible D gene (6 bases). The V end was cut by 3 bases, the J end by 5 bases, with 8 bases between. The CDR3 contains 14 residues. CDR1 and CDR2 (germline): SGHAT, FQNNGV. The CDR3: CASSFGQNNSPLHF. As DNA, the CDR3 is TGTGCCAGCAGCTTCGGACAGAATAATTCACCCCTCCACTTT.

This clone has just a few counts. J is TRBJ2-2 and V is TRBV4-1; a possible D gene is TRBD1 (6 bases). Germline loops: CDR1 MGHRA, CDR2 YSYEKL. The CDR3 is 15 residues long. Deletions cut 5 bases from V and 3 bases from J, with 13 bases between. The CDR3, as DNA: TGCGCCAGCAGCGCACGGACAGCGTACACCGGGGAGCTGTTTTTT. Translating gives CASSARTAYTGELFF.

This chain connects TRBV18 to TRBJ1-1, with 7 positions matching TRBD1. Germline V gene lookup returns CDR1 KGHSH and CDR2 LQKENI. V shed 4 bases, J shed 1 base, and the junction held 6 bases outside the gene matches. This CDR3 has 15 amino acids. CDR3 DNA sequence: TGTGCCAGCTCACGGCACAACAGGGGGAACACTGAAGCTTTCTTT. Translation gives CASSRHNRGNTEAFF.

The CDR3 region is CATSRDPTGLYNEQFF. The DNA of the CDR3 is TGTGCCACCAGCAGAGACCCGACAGGGCTATACAATGAGCAGTTCTTC. This chain joins TRBV15 and TRBJ2-1, with 7 bases fitting TRBD1. The CDR3 consists of 16 residues. Germline V CDR1 and CDR2: LNHNV, YYDKDF (reference sequence). With 0 bases clipped from V and 4 bases from J, the junction kept 6 bases outside the gene matches.

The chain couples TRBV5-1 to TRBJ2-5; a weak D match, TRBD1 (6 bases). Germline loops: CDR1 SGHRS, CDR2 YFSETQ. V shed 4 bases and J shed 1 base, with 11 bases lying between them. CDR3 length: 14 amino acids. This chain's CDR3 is CASSPGTLQETQYF. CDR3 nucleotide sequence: TGCGCCAGCAGCCCCGGGACACTCCAAGAGACCCAGTACTTC.

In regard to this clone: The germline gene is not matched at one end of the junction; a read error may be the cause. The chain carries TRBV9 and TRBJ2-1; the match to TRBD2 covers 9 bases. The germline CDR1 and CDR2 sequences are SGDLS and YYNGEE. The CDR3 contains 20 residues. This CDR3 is CASNVEHRAGGQRYGNEQFF. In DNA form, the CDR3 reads TGTGCCAGCAACGTAGAGCACAGAGCGGGGGGCCAGAGGTATGGCAATGAGCAGTTCTTC.

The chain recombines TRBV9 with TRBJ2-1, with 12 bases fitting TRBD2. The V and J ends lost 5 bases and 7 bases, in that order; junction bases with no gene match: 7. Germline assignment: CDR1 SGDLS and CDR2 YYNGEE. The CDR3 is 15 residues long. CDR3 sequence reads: CASSRLAGAGNEQFF. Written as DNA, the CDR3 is TGTGCCAGCAGTCGACTAGCGGGAGCCGGTAATGAGCAGTTCTTC.

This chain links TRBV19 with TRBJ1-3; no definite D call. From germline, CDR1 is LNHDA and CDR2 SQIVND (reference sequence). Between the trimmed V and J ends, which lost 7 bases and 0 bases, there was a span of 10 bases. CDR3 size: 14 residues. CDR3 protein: CASMVGGSGNTIYF. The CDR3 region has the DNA TGTGCCAGTATGGTCGGCGGCTCTGGAAACACCATATATTTT. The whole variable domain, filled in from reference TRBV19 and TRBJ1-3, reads DGGITQSPKYLFRKEGQNVTLSCEQNLNHDAMYWYRQDPGQGLRLIYYSQIVNDFQKGDIAEGYSVSREKKESFPLTVTSAQKNPTAFYLCASMVGGSGNTIYFGEGSWLTVV.

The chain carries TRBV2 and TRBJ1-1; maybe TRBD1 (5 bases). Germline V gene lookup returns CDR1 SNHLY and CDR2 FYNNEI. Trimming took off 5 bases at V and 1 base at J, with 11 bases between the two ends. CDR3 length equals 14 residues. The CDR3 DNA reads TGTGCCAGCAGTCTCGACGGGGGGAACACTGAAGCTTTCTTT. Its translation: CASSLDGGNTEAFF.

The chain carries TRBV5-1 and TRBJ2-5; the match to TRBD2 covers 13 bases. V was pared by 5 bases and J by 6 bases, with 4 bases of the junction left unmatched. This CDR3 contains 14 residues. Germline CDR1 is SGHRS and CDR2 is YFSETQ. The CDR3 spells CASRRTSGSQTQYF. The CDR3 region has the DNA TGCGCCAGCAGGAGGACTAGCGGGAGCCAGACCCAGTACTTC.

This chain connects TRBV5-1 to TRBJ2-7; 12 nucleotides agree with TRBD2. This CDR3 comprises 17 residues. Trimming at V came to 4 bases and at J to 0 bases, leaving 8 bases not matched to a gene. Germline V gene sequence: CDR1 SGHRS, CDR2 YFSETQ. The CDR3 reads CASSPSQTSGSSYEQYF. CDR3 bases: TGCGCCAGCAGCCCTTCCCAGACTAGCGGGAGCTCCTACGAGCAGTACTTC. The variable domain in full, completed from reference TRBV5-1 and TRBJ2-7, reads KAGVTQTPRYLIKTRGQQVTLSCSPISGHRSVSWYQQTPGQGLQFLFEYFSETQRNKGNFPGRFSGRQFSNSRSEMNVSTLELGDSALYLCASSPSQTSGSSYEQYFGPGTRLTVT.

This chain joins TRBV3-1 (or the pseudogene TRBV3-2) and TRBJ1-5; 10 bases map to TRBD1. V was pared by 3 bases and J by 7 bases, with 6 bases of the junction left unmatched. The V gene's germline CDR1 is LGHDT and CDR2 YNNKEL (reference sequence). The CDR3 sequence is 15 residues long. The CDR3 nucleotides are TGTGCCAGCAGCCAGAGAAGGGACAGGGGACAGCCCCAGCATTTT. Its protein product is CASSQRRDRGQPQHF.

The CDR3 is CASSQGTGPYEQYF. In nucleotides, the CDR3 is TGTGCCAGCAGTCAAGGGACAGGGCCCTACGAGCAGTACTTC. The rearrangement links TRBV5-6 to TRBJ2-7, with 9 bases identical to TRBD1. J lost 2 bases, V lost 5 bases, and 5 bases had no gene match. Germline CDR1 reads SGHDT; CDR2 reads YYEEEE. The CDR3 loop spans 14 amino acids.

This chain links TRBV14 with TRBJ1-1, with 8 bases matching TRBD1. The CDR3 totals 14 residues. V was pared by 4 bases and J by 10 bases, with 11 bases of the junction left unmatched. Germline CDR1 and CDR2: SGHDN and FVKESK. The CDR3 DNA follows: TGTGCCAGCAGCCGAGCCGGGACAGGATCCTTAGCTTTCTTT. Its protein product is CASSRAGTGSLAFF.

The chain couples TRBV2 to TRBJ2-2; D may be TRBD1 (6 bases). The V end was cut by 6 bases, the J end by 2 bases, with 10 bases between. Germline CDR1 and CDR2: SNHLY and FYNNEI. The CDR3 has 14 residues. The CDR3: CASRAGVNTGELFF. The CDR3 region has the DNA TGTGCCAGCAGGGCAGGGGTAAACACCGGGGAGCTGTTTTTT.

The CDR3 DNA follows: TGTGCCACCAGCAGAGATTCAGGGGCCGTCTACGAGCAGTACTTC. Its protein product is CATSRDSGAVYEQYF. This rearrangement joins TRBV15 to TRBJ2-7; a possible D gene is TRBD1 (6 bases). The germline gives CDR1 LNHNV, CDR2 YYDKDF (reference sequence). CDR3 size: 15 residues. Trimming left V 0 bases short and J 3 bases short, with 12 bases between.

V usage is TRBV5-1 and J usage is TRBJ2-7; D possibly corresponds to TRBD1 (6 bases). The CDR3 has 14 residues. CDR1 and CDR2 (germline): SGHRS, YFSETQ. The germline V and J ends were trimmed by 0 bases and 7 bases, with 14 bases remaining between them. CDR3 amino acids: CASSLGDTEKEQYF. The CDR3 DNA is TGCGCCAGCAGCTTGGGGGACACGGAAAAGGAGCAGTACTTC.

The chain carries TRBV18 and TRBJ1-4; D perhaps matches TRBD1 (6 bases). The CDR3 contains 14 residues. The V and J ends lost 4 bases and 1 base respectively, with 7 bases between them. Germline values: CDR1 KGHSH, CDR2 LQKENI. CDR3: CASSQQGTNEKLFF. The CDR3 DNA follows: TGTGCCAGCTCACAACAGGGAACTAATGAAAAACTGTTTTTT.

CDR3 sequence reads: CASRETGGESQPQHF. The CDR3 nucleotides read TGTGCCAGCAGGGAAACAGGGGGCGAGAGTCAGCCCCAGCATTTT. V is TRBV27 and J is TRBJ1-5, with 9 bases matching TRBD1. The CDR3 extends over 15 amino acids. CDR1 is MNHEY and CDR2 is SMNVEV in the germline V gene (reference sequence). Germline trimming cut 6 bases from V and 6 bases from J; bases unmatched to any gene: 9.

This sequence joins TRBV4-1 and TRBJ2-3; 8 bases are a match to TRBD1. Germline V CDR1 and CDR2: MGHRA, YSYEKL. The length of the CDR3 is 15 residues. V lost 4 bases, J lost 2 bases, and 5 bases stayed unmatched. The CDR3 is CASSPGQGNTDTQYF. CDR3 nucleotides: TGCGCCAGCAGCCCCGGACAGGGCAACACAGATACGCAGTATTTT.